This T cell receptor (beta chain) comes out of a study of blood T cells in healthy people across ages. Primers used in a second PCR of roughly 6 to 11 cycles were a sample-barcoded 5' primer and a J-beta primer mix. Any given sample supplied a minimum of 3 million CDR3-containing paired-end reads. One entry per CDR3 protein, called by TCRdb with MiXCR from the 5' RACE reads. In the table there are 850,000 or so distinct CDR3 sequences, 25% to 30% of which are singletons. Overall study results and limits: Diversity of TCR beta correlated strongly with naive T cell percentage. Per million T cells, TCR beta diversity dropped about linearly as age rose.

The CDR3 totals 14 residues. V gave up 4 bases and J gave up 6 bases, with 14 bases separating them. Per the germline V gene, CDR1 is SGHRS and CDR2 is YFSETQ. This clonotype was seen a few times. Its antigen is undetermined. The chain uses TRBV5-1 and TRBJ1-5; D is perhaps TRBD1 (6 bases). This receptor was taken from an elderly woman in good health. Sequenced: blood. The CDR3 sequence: CASSVEGGTQPQHF. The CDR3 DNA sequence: TGCGCCAGCAGCGTTGAGGGGGGGACTCAGCCCCAGCATTTT. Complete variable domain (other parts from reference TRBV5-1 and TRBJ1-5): KAGVTQTPRYLIKTRGQQVTLSCSPISGHRSVSWYQQTPGQGLQFLFEYFSETQRNKGNFPGRFSGRQFSNSRSEMNVSTLELGDSALYLCASSVEGGTQPQHFGDGTRLSIL.